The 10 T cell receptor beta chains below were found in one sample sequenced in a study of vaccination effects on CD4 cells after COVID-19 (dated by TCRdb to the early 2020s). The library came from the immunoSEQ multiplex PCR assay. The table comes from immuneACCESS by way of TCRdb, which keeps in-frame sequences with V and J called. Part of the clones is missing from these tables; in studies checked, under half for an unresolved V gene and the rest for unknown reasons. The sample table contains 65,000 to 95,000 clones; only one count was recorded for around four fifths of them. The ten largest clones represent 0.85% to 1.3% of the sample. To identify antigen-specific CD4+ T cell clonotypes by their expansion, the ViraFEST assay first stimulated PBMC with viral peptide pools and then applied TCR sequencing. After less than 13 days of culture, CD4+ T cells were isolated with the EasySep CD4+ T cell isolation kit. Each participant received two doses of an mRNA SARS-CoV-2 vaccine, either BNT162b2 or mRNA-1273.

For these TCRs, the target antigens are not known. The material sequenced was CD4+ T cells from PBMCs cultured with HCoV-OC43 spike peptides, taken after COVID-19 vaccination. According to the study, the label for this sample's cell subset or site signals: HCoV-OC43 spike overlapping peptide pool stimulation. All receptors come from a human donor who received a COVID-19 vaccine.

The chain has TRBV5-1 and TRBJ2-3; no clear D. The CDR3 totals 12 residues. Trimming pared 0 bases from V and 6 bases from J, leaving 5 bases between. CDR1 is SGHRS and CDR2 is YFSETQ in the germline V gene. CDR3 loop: CASSLERDTQYF. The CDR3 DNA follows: TGCGCCAGCAGCTTGGAACGGGATACGCAGTATTTT.

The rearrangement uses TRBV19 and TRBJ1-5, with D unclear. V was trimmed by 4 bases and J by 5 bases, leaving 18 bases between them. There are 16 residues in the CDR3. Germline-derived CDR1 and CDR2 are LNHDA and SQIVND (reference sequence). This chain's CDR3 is CASSTRQRVKDQPQHF. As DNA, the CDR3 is TGTGCCAGTAGTACCCGACAACGGGTGAAGGATCAGCCCCAGCATTTT.

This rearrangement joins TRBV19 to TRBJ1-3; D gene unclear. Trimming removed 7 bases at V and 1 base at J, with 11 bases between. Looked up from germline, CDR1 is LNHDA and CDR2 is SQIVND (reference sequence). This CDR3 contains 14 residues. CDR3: CASTKRVSGNTIYF. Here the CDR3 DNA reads TGTGCCAGTACCAAACGGGTATCTGGAAACACCATATATTTT.

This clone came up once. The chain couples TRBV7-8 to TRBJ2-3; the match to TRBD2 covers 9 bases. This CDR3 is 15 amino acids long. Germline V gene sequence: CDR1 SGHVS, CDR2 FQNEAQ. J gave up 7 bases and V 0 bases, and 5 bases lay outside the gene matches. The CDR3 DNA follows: TGTGCCAGCAGCTTAGCGGCGGGGGGGCCGTATACGCAGTATTTT. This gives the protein CASSLAAGGPYTQYF.

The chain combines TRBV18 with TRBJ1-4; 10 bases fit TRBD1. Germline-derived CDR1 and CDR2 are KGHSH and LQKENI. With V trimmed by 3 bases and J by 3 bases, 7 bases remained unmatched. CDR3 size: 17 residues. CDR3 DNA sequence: TGTGCCAGCTCACCCCCGACAGGGGGCCGGGCTAATGAAAAACTGTTTTTT. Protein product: CASSPPTGGRANEKLFF.

In DNA, the CDR3 is TGCGCCAGCAGCCAAGAGGACAGGGATAGCAATCAGCCCCAGCATTTT. This translates into CASSQEDRDSNQPQHF. The chain combines TRBV4-3 with TRBJ1-5; 8 nucleotides agree with TRBD1. The CDR3 extends over 16 amino acids. CDR1 is LGHNA, CDR2 YSLEER, per germline. The V gene end was trimmed by 0 bases and the J gene end by 0 bases; junction bases not matched to a gene: 1.

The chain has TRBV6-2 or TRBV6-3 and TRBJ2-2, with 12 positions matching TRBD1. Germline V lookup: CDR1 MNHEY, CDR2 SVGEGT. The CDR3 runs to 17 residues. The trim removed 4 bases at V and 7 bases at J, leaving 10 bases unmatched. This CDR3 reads CASSSVPGQGAGGELFF. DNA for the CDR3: TGTGCCAGCAGTTCGGTTCCGGGACAGGGGGCTGGCGGGGAGCTGTTTTTT.

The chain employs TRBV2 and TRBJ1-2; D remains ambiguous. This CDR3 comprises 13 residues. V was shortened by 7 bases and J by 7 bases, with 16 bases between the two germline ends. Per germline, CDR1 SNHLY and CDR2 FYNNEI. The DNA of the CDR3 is TGTGCCAGCACCCTGGTCAGTAAGGGTGGCTACACCTTC. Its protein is CASTLVSKGGYTF.

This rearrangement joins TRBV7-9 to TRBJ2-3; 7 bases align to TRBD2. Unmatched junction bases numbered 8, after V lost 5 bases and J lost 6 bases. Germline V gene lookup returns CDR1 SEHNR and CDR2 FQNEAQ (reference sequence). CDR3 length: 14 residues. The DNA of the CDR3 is TGTGCCAGCAGCCGAGCGGGGTGGGGGGATACGCAGTATTTT. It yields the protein CASSRAGWGDTQYF. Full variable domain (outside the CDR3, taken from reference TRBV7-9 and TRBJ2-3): DTGVSQNPRHKITKRGQNVTFRCDPISEHNRLYWYRQTLGQGPEFLTYFQNEAQLEKSRLLSDRFSAERPKGSFSTLEIQRTEQGDSAMYLCASSRAGWGDTQYFGPGTRLTVL.

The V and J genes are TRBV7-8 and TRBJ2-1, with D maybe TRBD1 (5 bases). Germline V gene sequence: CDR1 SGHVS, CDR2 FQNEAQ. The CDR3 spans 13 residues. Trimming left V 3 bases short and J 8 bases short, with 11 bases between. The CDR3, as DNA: TGTGCCAGCAGCTTCAGGGTTATGGATGAGCAGTTCTTC. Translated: CASSFRVMDEQFF.